The 11 T cell receptor beta chains reported below all come from one sample, sequenced in a study of T cells after yellow fever vaccination. TCRdb analysed the 5' RACE reads with MiXCR anew, one entry per CDR3 protein. The table lists 500,000 to 650,000 distinct CDR3 sequences, roughly an eighth of them singletons. The sample in question was PBMCs, obtained on the day of the yellow fever booster vaccination. These TCRs come from a man aged 25 to 45 who received the YFV17D yellow fever vaccine.

The chain is built from TRBV7-2 and TRBJ2-7, with D unresolved. In germline, CDR1 is SGHTA, CDR2 FQGNSA. Trimming removed 6 bases at V and 3 bases at J, with 12 bases between. The CDR3 has 13 amino acids. The CDR3 loop is CASRTDAGYEQYF. Written as DNA, the CDR3 is TGTGCCAGCAGAACGGACGCAGGCTACGAGCAGTACTTC. Using reference TRBV7-2 and TRBJ2-7 for the parts outside the CDR3, the full variable domain is GAGVSQSPSNKVTEKGKDVELRCDPISGHTALYWYRQSLGQGLEFLIYFQGNSAPDKSGLPSDRFSAERTGGSVSTLTIQRTQQEDSAVYLCASRTDAGYEQYFGPGTRLTVT.

This clonotype was counted once. The chain recombines TRBV20-1 with TRBJ2-1; TRBD2 matches at 11 bases. The CDR3 has 14 residues. The V and J ends lost 6 bases and 8 bases, in that order; junction bases with no gene match: 9. CDR1 DFQATT and CDR2 SNEGSKA come from the germline V gene (reference sequence). CDR3 amino acids: CSALGTSGIDEQFF. In DNA, the CDR3 is TGCAGTGCCCTTGGGACTAGCGGAATCGATGAGCAGTTCTTC.

The chain has TRBV7-2 and TRBJ2-1, with D possibly TRBD1 on 7 matching bases. The CDR3 spans 16 residues. Trimming cost V 3 bases and J 5 bases, with 17 bases left between them. Germline CDR1 and CDR2: SGHTA and FQGNSA. The CDR3 nucleotides are TGTGCCAGCAGCTTGGAGAGCGGAGGGGGCCACAATGAGCAGTTCTTC. This translates into CASSLESGGGHNEQFF. The variable domain in full, completed from reference TRBV7-2 and TRBJ2-1, reads GAGVSQSPSNKVTEKGKDVELRCDPISGHTALYWYRQSLGQGLEFLIYFQGNSAPDKSGLPSDRFSAERTGGSVSTLTIQRTQQEDSAVYLCASSLESGGGHNEQFFGPGTRLTVL.

The table lists this clonotype with many counts. The V call is TRBV12-3 or TRBV12-4, the J call TRBJ2-3; D gene uncertain. The CDR3 is 13 amino acids. The germline V and J ends were trimmed by 6 bases and 1 base, with 8 bases remaining between them. In nucleotides, the CDR3 is TGTGCCAGCAGCCGAACGGGCACAGATACGCAGTATTTT. Translation gives CASSRTGTDTQYF.

The V call is TRBV10-3, the J call TRBJ2-3; D may be TRBD2 (5 bases). From germline, CDR1 is ENHRY and CDR2 SYGVKD. The germline V and J ends were trimmed by 2 bases and 1 base, with 10 bases remaining between them. This CDR3 is built from 15 residues. CDR3 nucleotides: TGTGCCATCAGTGAGCGCACTAGGGGCACAGATACGCAGTATTTT. Amino acids: CAISERTRGTDTQYF.

There are a few counts of this clonotype. The chain is built from TRBV29-1 and TRBJ1-1; TRBD1 agrees at 9 bases. Germline CDR1 SQVTM, CDR2 ANQGSEA. Trimming cost V 7 bases and J 3 bases; bases outside gene matches: 6. The CDR3 totals 13 residues. CDR3 region: CSGSDRGDTEAFF. CDR3 in DNA: TGCAGCGGATCGGACAGGGGAGACACTGAAGCTTTCTTT.

The gene calls are TRBV5-1 and TRBJ2-1; D is unresolved. V lost 0 bases and J 4 bases, leaving 11 bases between the germline ends. The CDR3 runs to 15 residues. Germline V gene lookup returns CDR1 SGHRS and CDR2 YFSETQ. In DNA, the CDR3 is TGCGCCAGCAGCTTGGGTGGGCAGCGTTACAATGAGCAGTTCTTC. Its protein is CASSLGGQRYNEQFF.

This clonotype occurred a few times. The chain combines TRBV9 with TRBJ1-2; no definite D call. Looked up from germline, CDR1 is SGDLS and CDR2 is YYNGEE. The CDR3 consists of 13 residues. Trimming shortened V by 1 base and J by 8 bases, and 12 bases separated the two germline ends. CDR3 sequence (DNA): TGTGCCAGCAGCGTATCTGAAAGGCGAGGCTACACCTTC. Its translation is CASSVSERRGYTF.

The chain employs TRBV7-2 and TRBJ2-6; tentatively, D is TRBD1 (5 bases). The CDR3 is made up of 16 amino acids. Germline loops: CDR1 SGHTA, CDR2 FQGNSA. Between the trimmed V and J ends, which lost 1 base and 2 bases, there was a span of 9 bases. The CDR3 bases are TGTGCCAGCAGCTTAGACCAGGGCGCTGGGGCCAACGTCCTGACTTTC. The encoded protein is CASSLDQGAGANVLTF. Full variable domain (rest looked up from reference TRBV7-2 and TRBJ2-6): GAGVSQSPSNKVTEKGKDVELRCDPISGHTALYWYRQSLGQGLEFLIYFQGNSAPDKSGLPSDRFSAERTGGSVSTLTIQRTQQEDSAVYLCASSLDQGAGANVLTFGAGSRLTVL.

The rearrangement uses TRBV15 and TRBJ2-7; D is uncertain. Germline CDR1 is LNHNV and CDR2 is YYDKDF (reference sequence). This CDR3 comprises 13 residues. Between the trimmed V and J ends, which lost 0 bases and 4 bases, there was a span of 7 bases. The CDR3 sequence: CATSREIQYEQYF. CDR3 coding DNA: TGTGCCACCAGCAGAGAAATTCAGTACGAGCAGTACTTC.

The chain's CDR3 is CSARVEAGFQETQYF. DNA of the CDR3: TGCAGTGCTAGAGTGGAAGCGGGTTTCCAAGAGACCCAGTACTTC. The chain uses TRBV20-1 and TRBJ2-5; a possible D gene is TRBD2 (6 bases). The CDR3 loop spans 15 amino acids. Germline V CDR1 and CDR2: DFQATT, SNEGSKA (reference sequence). Between the trimmed V and J ends, which lost 1 base and 1 base, there was a span of 13 bases.